This T cell receptor (beta chain) was captured by sequencing in a study of T cell responses to AZD1222 COVID-19 vaccine (dated by TCRdb to 2020 to 2023). Background for the entire study: Because spike-specific TCR depth and breadth did not differ between the two schedules, AZD1222 recipients who got a second dose at roughly 4 weeks were pooled with those who got a second dose at roughly 12 weeks. Trial participants were enrolled into age subgroups of 18-55, 56-69 and 70-plus years, which contained approximately 150, 28 and 58 TCR-sequenced participants, respectively. A total of about 230 trial participants underwent TCR sequencing, of whom roughly 210 received two doses of AZD1222 and some 25 received two doses of the MenACWY control vaccine.

From a lookup of the germline V gene, CDR1 and CDR2 are SGHRS and YFSETQ. The CDR3 covers 15 residues, taking in both the cysteine and the phenylalanine. The kept DNA is CDR3 alone, 45 bases in frame from the first base. V and J are trimmed by 2 bases and 7 bases, and the gene matches miss 10 bases of the junction. Points on this clone: The clone's antigen remains unknown. Per-base quality was not reported, and no clone a single base away is much larger than it.

The CDR3 regions of human TCRbeta chains were analyzed by immunosequencing. The paper's data handling went like this. Repertoire TCRs were checked for matches against a reference library of SARS-CoV-2-specific TCRs that had been generated using the MIRA antigen-specificity platform. Breadth was defined as the fraction of unique TCRs that were SARS-CoV-2-associated, and depth was defined as the fraction of total T cells that were SARS-CoV-2-associated. Each spike-specific TCR was assigned to its reactive spike region and to a CD4 or CD8 class using the MIRA data. Log10-transformed breadth and depth values were compared by one-way ANOVA with Sidak's multiple comparisons tests. TCRdb took this table from immuneACCESS and kept in-frame rearrangements with V and J called. Such tables lack part of the clones; where checked against another copy, unresolved V genes explain under half of the gap, and the rest is unexplained. V and J calls and clone size are those listed in that table; D and trimming were worked out from the DNA. The sample table holds 150,000 to 200,000 clones, of which about 88% were seen once. Together, the top ten hold 1.5% to 2% of the sample.

Reading the label with the study, this specimen's time point is: baseline before first vaccination. Vaccinee samples were obtained from the UK trials COV001 and COV002, which included a single-blind randomized controlled phase 2/3 trial of AZD1222 (ChAdOx1 nCoV-19) in healthy adults. Trial participant PBMC samples were collected at day 0 and day 28 after the second dose for TCRbeta chain sequencing. The investigation overall reported the following: Conclusions about previously exposed vaccinees were limited because only a handful of AZD1222 recipients were SARS-CoV-2 seropositive at baseline. Participants were mostly white British and included more females than males, and it was suggested by the authors that clonal diversity may have been underestimated. Epitopes outside the regions mutated in the B.1.351 and B.1.1.7 variants were reportedly recognized by nearly half of the unique spike-specific TCRs. Because no day 14 peak-response samples were available, repertoires were characterized only after the peak T cell response. The vaccine-associated CD4 TCRs covered the entire spike protein, and the dominant responses fell in regions 160-218 and 743-854. The 56-69-year group was small, and its depth increase did not reach significance, likely because of low power. After two AZD1222 doses, both the breadth and the depth of spike-specific TCRs were significantly higher than at day 0 and than in MenACWY recipients.

The receptor's source is an adult in good health. The chain is encoded by TRBV5-1 joined to TRBJ2-7, with 9 bases aligning to TRBD1. This material consisted of peripheral blood, taken on day 0 of AZD1222 vaccination. The CDR3 amino acid sequence is: CASSFRAGTGREQYF. The nucleotides read TGCGCCAGCAGCTTCAGGGCCGGGACAGGGCGGGAGCAGTACTTC.